Given below is one T cell receptor beta chain in context. Its antigen remains unidentified. The donors were all Caucasian adults (living in Nashville, Tennessee). As handled by the study authors: ImmunoSEQ only sent back junction sequences with no quality scores, so filtering was done differently. Sequencing used immunoSEQ multiplex PCR; TCRdb keeps in-frame clones, though not all of them. V, J and clone size are taken as reported in that table, and D and trimming were inferred from the DNA itself. This sample yields about 1 million clones, of which about 77% are seen a single time; about 1.5% belongs to the top ten. This entry belongs to a study of shared clonotypes between healthy human individuals. Findings and caveats of the study: A handful of donors showed sharing of about 4.8% of naive CD4 clonotypes.

Germline lookup yields CDR1 SGHRS and CDR2 YFSETQ. J was trimmed by 3 bases and V by 4 bases; bases with no gene match: 5. The CDR3 runs to 15 residues. The material sequenced was memory CD4+ T cells sorted from blood. The sample's subset: CD45RA-negative fraction. The receptor was isolated from a man younger than 35 in good health. J is TRBJ2-5 and V is TRBV5-1; 11 positions agree with TRBD2. Here the CDR3 DNA reads TGCGCCAGCAGCGCCGGGACTAGCGGCGAAGAGACCCAGTACTTC. Amino acids: CASSAGTSGEETQYF.